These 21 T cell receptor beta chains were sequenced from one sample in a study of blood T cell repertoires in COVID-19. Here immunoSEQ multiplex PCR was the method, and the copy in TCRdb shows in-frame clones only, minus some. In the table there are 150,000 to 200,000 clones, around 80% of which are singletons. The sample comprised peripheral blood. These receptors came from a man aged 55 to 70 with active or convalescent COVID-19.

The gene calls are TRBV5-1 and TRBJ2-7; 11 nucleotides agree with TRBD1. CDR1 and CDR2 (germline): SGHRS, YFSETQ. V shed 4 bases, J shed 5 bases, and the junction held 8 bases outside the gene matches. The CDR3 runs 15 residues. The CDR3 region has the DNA TGCGCCAGCAGCGAAGGGACAGGGGGTGGCAACGAGCAGTACTTC. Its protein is CASSEGTGGGNEQYF.

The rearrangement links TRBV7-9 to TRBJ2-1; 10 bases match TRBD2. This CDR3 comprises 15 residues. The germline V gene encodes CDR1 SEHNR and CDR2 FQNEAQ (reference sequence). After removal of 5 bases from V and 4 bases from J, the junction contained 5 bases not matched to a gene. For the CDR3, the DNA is TGTGCCAGCAGCCCACTAGCGGGGTCTTACAATGAGCAGTTCTTC. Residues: CASSPLAGSYNEQFF. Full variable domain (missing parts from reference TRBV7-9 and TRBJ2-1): DTGVSQNPRHKITKRGQNVTFRCDPISEHNRLYWYRQTLGQGPEFLTYFQNEAQLEKSRLLSDRFSAERPKGSFSTLEIQRTEQGDSAMYLCASSPLAGSYNEQFFGPGTRLTVL.

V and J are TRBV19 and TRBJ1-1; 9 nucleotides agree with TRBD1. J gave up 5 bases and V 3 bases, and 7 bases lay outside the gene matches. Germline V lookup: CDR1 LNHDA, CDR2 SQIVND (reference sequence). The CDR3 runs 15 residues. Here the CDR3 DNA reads TGTGCCAGTAGTATTCCGGGACAGGGAAATACTGAAGCTTTCTTT. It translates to CASSIPGQGNTEAFF. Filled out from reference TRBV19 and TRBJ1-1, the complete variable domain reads DGGITQSPKYLFRKEGQNVTLSCEQNLNHDAMYWYRQDPGQGLRLIYYSQIVNDFQKGDIAEGYSVSREKKESFPLTVTSAQKNPTAFYLCASSIPGQGNTEAFFGQGTRLTVV.

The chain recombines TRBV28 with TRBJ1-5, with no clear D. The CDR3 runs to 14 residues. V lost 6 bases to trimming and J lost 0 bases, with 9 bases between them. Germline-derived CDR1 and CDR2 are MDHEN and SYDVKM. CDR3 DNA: TGTGCCAGCAGGAAGGGAGGTAGCAATCAGCCCCAGCATTTT. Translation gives CASRKGGSNQPQHF.

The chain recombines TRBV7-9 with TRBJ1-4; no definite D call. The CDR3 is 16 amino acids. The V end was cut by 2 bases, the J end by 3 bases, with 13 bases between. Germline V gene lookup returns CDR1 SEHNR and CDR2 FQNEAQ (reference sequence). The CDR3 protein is CASSLTVRQSNEKLFF. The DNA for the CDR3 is TGTGCCAGCAGCTTAACGGTCAGGCAATCTAATGAAAAACTGTTTTTT.

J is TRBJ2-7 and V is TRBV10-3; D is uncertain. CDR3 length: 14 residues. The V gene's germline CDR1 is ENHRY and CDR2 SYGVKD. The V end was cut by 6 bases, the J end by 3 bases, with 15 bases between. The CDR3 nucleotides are TGTGCCATCAGACCAGGTGTTACAAGCTACGAGCAGTACTTC. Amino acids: CAIRPGVTSYEQYF.

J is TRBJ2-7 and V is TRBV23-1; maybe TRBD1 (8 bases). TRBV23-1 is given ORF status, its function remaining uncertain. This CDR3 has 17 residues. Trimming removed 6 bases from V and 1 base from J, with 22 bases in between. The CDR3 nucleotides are TGCGCCAGCAGATCTTGGAGCGGGACAGGCCCTTCCTACGAGCAGTACTTC. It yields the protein CASRSWSGTGPSYEQYF.

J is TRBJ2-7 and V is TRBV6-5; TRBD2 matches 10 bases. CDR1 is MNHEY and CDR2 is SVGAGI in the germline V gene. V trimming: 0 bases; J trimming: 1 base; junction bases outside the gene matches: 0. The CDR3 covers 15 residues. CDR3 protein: CASSYSTSGSYEQYF. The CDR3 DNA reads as TGTGCCAGCAGTTACTCGACTAGCGGGTCCTACGAGCAGTACTTC.

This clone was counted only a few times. CDR3 sequence reads: CASSPTSAPRGGEQYF. The CDR3 region has the DNA TGTGCCAGCAGCCCCACTAGCGCACCCCGAGGTGGCGAGCAGTACTTC. This chain uses TRBV28 with TRBJ2-7; 7 bases align to TRBD2. Trimming cost V 6 bases and J 6 bases; bases outside gene matches: 17. There are 16 residues in the CDR3. Germline CDR1 reads MDHEN; CDR2 reads SYDVKM.

CDR3 sequence reads: CASSAYRAGANVLTF. The CDR3 nucleotides are TGTGCCAGCAGTGCCTACAGGGCTGGGGCCAACGTCCTGACTTTC. The chain employs TRBV28 and TRBJ2-6; a possible D gene is TRBD1 (6 bases). The CDR3 length is 15 residues. Germline V gene data show CDR1 as MDHEN and CDR2 as SYDVKM. Trimming took off 5 bases at V and 2 bases at J, with 10 bases between the two ends.

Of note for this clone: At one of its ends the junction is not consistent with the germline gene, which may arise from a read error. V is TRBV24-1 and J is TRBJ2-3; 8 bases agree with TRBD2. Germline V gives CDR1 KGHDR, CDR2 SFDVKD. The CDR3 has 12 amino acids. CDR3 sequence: CATSDEGLVRDF. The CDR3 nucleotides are TGTGCCACCAGTGATGAGGGACTAGTCAGGGATTTT.

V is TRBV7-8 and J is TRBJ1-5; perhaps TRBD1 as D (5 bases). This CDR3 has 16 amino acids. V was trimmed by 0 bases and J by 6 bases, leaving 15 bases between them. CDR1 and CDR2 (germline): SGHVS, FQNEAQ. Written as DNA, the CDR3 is TGTGCCAGCAGCTTAGCGCCTCGGGCGGGGGGTCAGCCCCAGCATTTT. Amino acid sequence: CASSLAPRAGGQPQHF.

Here the CDR3 reads CASSIRDTQYF. The CDR3 DNA sequence: TGCGCCAGCAGTATTAGAGATACGCAGTATTTT. The V call is TRBV5-1, the J call TRBJ2-3; D is ambiguous. CDR3 length equals 11 residues. V lost 5 bases, J lost 5 bases, and 6 bases lay in between. Germline assignment: CDR1 SGHRS and CDR2 YFSETQ.

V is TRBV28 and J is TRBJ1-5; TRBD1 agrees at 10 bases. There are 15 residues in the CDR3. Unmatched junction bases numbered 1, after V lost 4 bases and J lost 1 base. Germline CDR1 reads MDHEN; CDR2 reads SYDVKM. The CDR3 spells CASSWDRGSNQPQHF. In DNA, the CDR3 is TGTGCCAGCAGTTGGGACAGGGGAAGCAATCAGCCCCAGCATTTT.

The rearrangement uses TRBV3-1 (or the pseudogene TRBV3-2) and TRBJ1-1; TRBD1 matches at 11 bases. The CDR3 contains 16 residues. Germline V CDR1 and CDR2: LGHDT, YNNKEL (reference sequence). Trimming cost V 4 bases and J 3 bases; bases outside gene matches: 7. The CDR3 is CASSPWTGGRDTEAFF. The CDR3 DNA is TGTGCCAGCAGCCCGTGGACAGGGGGCAGGGACACTGAAGCTTTCTTT.

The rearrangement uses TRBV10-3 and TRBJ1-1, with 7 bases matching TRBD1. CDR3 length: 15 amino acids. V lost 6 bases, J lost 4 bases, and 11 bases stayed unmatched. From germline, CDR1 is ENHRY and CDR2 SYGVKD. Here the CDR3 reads CAIRVLGQAITEAFF. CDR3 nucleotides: TGTGCCATCAGAGTTCTCGGACAGGCTATCACTGAAGCTTTCTTT.

The CDR3 spells CASSLGQGGTNTEAFF. DNA of the CDR3: TGTGCCAGCAGCTTAGGTCAGGGCGGGACGAACACTGAAGCTTTCTTT. The chain joins TRBV7-9 to TRBJ1-1, with D maybe TRBD1 (5 bases). Germline V gives CDR1 SEHNR, CDR2 FQNEAQ (reference sequence). The CDR3 spans 16 residues. With 1 base removed from V and 1 base from J, the gap between germline ends came to 13 bases.

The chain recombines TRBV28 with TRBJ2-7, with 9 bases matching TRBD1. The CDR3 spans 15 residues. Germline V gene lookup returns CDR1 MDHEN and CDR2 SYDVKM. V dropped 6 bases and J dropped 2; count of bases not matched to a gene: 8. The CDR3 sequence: CASSESGDRAYEQYF. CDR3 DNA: TGTGCCAGCAGCGAAAGCGGGGACAGGGCCTACGAGCAGTACTTC.

CDR3 coding DNA: TGTGCCAGCAGGAGTGACACAGGGTATGTTCAGCCCCAGCATTTT. Residues: CASRSDTGYVQPQHF. The chain links TRBV6-5 to TRBJ1-5; a weak D match, TRBD1 (6 bases). The CDR3 covers 15 residues. V was pared by 6 bases and J by 6 bases, with 18 bases between. CDR1 is MNHEY and CDR2 is SVGAGI in the germline V gene.

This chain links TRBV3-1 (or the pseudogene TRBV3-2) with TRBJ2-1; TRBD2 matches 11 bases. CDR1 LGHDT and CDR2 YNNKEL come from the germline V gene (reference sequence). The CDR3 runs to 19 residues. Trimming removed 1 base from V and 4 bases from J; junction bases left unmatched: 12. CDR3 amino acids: CASSQVGGPGLAVYNEQFF. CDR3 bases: TGTGCCAGCAGCCAAGTAGGAGGACCGGGACTAGCGGTTTACAATGAGCAGTTCTTC.

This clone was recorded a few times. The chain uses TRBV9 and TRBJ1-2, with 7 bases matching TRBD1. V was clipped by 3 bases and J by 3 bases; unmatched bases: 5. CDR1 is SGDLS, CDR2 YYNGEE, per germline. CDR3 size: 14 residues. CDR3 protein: CASSARDSYYGYTF. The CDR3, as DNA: TGTGCCAGCAGCGCCCGGGACAGTTACTATGGCTACACCTTC.